The 3 T cell receptor beta chains below all came from one sample that was sequenced in a study of blood T cell repertoires in COVID-19. Profiled with immunoSEQ multiplex PCR; TCRdb holds only in-frame clones, not every one. The sample includes about 270,000 clones, nearly 90% of them seen just once. Sequencing input: PBMCs or T cells enriched from blood (not recorded which). These receptor sequences come from a woman aged 55-70 years who had recovered from COVID-19.

The V and J genes are TRBV5-1 and TRBJ1-6, with D possibly TRBD1 on 5 matching bases. Trimming shortened V by 2 bases and J by 5 bases, and 23 bases separated the two germline ends. The CDR3 spans 19 residues. From germline, CDR1 is SGHRS and CDR2 YFSETQ. The CDR3: CASSLTLRSPTVNNSPLHF. The CDR3 region has the DNA TGCGCCAGCAGCTTAACCCTACGCAGTCCGACAGTTAATAATTCACCCCTCCACTTT.

The chain recombines TRBV10-3 with TRBJ1-3, with a weak D call TRBD1 (5 bases). The CDR3 length is 14 residues. Germline V gene data show CDR1 as ENHRY and CDR2 as SYGVKD. The V end lost 3 bases, the J end lost 4 bases, and 10 bases lay between the germline ends. The CDR3 DNA reads as TGTGCCATCAGTGACCGGGGGAAAGGAAACACCATATATTTT. It yields the protein CAISDRGKGNTIYF.

The V and J genes are TRBV27 and TRBJ1-2, with D possibly being TRBD1 (5 bases). V lost 6 bases, J lost 7 bases, and 12 bases lay in between. In germline, CDR1 is MNHEY, CDR2 SMNVEV (reference sequence). CDR3 length: 12 residues. CDR3 sequence: CASRGLSRGYTF. The CDR3 nucleotides are TGTGCCAGCAGGGGACTTTCGCGTGGCTACACCTTC.